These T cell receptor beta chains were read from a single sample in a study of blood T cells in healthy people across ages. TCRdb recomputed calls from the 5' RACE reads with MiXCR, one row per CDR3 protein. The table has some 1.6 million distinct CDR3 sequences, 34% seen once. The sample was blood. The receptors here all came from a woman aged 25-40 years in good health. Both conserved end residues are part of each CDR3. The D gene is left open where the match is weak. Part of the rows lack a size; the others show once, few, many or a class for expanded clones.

CASRTGWGEQYF	TGTGCCAGCAGGACAGGGTGGGGGGAGCAGTACTTC	TRBJ2-7	TRBV27	-	TRBD1
CASSVGQENYEQYF	TGTGCCAGCAGCGTGGGACAGGAGAACTACGAGCAGTACTTC	TRBJ2-7	TRBV9	-	TRBD1
CASSLDTFTPTEAFF	TGTGCCAGCAGCTTGGACACCTTTACTCCGACTGAAGCTTTCTTT	TRBJ1-1	TRBV7-2	few	-
CASIDRAQVGETQYF	TGCGCCAGCATTGACCGGGCCCAAGTCGGCGAGACCCAGTACTTC	TRBJ2-5	TRBV10-2	-	-
CSASPGSKAHEQYF	TGCAGTGCTAGCCCAGGTTCGAAAGCCCACGAGCAGTACTTC	TRBJ2-7	TRBV20-1	-	-
CASSGGEQFF	TGTGCCAGCAGTGGGGGGGAGCAGTTCTTC	TRBJ2-1	TRBV2	many	-
CATGTGGTAQYF	TGTGCCACCGGGACCGGGGGGACCGCGCAGTACTTC	TRBJ2-5	TRBV10-3	few	TRBD2
CASSQDPHREQYF	TGCGCCAGCAGCCAAGATCCCCATCGGGAGCAGTACTTC	TRBJ2-7	TRBV4-1	-	-
CSAAHEQEYEQYF	TGCAGTGCGGCCCATGAACAGGAGTACGAGCAGTACTTC	TRBJ2-7	TRBV20-1	-	-
CASSSAGSYNSPLHF	TGTGCCAGCAGCTCCGCGGGGAGCTATAATTCACCCCTCCACTTT	TRBJ1-6	TRBV7-9	-	-
CASSLGPGYSYEQYF	TGTGCCAGCAGTTTGGGGCCGGGTTACTCCTACGAGCAGTACTTC	TRBJ2-7	TRBV12-3/TRBV12-4	few	-
CAISERREAFF	TGTGCCATCAGTGAGAGGAGGGAAGCTTTCTTT	TRBJ1-1	TRBV10-3	-	-
CASSLAGGTGWTEQFF	TGTGCCAGCAGTTTAGCAGGGGGGACAGGGTGGACTGAGCAGTTCTTC	TRBJ2-1	TRBV12-3/TRBV12-4	few	TRBD1
CSARDREYEQFF	TGCAGTGCTAGGGACAGGGAATACGAGCAGTTCTTC	TRBJ2-1	TRBV20-1	-	TRBD1
CASLPDRPNEKLFF	TGTGCCAGTCTCCCCGACCGGCCTAATGAAAAACTGTTTTTT	TRBJ1-4	TRBV7-3	few	-
CASSTSTGSHNEQFF	TGTGCCAGCAGCACTTCGACAGGGAGCCACAATGAGCAGTTCTTC	TRBJ2-1	TRBV27	few	TRBD1
CSVEDSGEEQFF	TGCAGCGTTGAAGACTCGGGGGAAGAGCAGTTCTTC	TRBJ2-1	TRBV29-1	many	-
CSAGARVGEQFF	TGCAGTGCTGGAGCTAGGGTCGGGGAGCAGTTCTTC	TRBJ2-1	TRBV20-1	-	-
CSVPRELHSGANVRTF	TGCAGCGTCCCCCGGGAGCTACACTCTGGGGCCAACGTCCGGACTTTC	TRBJ2-6	TRBV29-1	-	-
CATSSGGRSGNTIYF	TGTGCCACCAGCAGCGGCGGTCGCTCTGGAAACACCATATATTTT	TRBJ1-3	TRBV15	-	-
CASITQGSNQPQHF	TGTGCCAGCATCACCCAGGGGAGCAATCAGCCCCAGCATTTT	TRBJ1-5	TRBV12-3/TRBV12-4	-	-
CASSGRERTDTQYF	TGTGCCAGCAGCGGTCGGGAGAGAACAGATACGCAGTATTTT	TRBJ2-3	TRBV7-3	-	-
CASSPWAGRGETQYF	TGTGCCAGCTCACCATGGGCGGGTCGCGGGGAGACCCAGTACTTC	TRBJ2-5	TRBV18	once	-
CASSPGPRAEQFF	TGTGCCAGTAGTCCAGGGCCACGCGCTGAGCAGTTCTTC	TRBJ2-1	TRBV19	-	-
CASTQRERQETQYF	TGTGCCAGCACTCAGAGGGAGCGGCAAGAGACCCAGTACTTC	TRBJ2-5	TRBV13	few	-
CASGSGRGYTF	TGTGCCAGCGGATCAGGGCGCGGCTACACCTTC	TRBJ1-2	TRBV6-1	-	-
CSARWGLAGTGELFF	TGCAGTGCTAGATGGGGACTAGCGGGCACCGGGGAGCTGTTTTTT	TRBJ2-2	TRBV20-1	-	TRBD2
CASSLGGNSYEQYF	TGTGCCAGCAGTCTCGGAGGGAACTCCTACGAGCAGTACTTC	TRBJ2-7	TRBV7-9	many	-
CASSYGEAKNIQYF	TGCGCCAGCAGCTACGGGGAGGCCAAAAACATTCAGTACTTC	TRBJ2-4	TRBV5-1	many	-
CSARGGIPRPEQFF	TGCAGTGCCCGAGGGGGGATCCCCCGCCCCGAGCAGTTCTTC	TRBJ2-1	TRBV20-1	-	-
CASSLSTPYEQYF	TGCGCCAGCAGCTTGTCGACTCCCTACGAGCAGTACTTC	TRBJ2-7	TRBV5-1	-	-
CASSLLAPEGDTQYF	TGTGCCAGCAGCCTACTAGCTCCCGAGGGGGATACGCAGTATTTT	TRBJ2-3	TRBV7-9	-	-
CASRSGDSFTDTQYF	TGTGCCAGCAGATCCGGGGACAGCTTCACAGATACGCAGTATTTT	TRBJ2-3	TRBV11-2	many	TRBD1
CASSPRGQTYNEQFF	TGTGCCAGCAGCCCACGGGGACAGACTTACAATGAGCAGTTCTTC	TRBJ2-1	TRBV5-4	-	TRBD1
CASSEVDRSGTQYF	TGTGCCAGCAGTGAAGTGGACAGGTCAGGGACCCAGTACTTC	TRBJ2-5	TRBV6-1	-	TRBD1
CASSDPPGLAVNNEQFF	TGTGCCAGCAGTGACCCCCCCGGACTAGCGGTAAACAATGAGCAGTTCTTC	TRBJ2-1	TRBV2	-	TRBD2
CSAIDQNTGELFF	TGCAGTGCTATCGACCAGAACACCGGGGAGCTGTTTTTT	TRBJ2-2	TRBV20-1	few	-
CASSIAELQFF	TGCGCCAGCAGCATCGCGGAGCTCCAGTTCTTC	TRBJ2-1	TRBV5-1	-	-
CASSSENYGRYNEQFF	TGTGCCAGCAGCTCCGAGAATTACGGAAGGTACAATGAGCAGTTCTTC	TRBJ2-1	TRBV5-6	-	-
CSVATGTSGYEQYF	TGCAGCGTAGCCACCGGGACTAGCGGCTACGAGCAGTACTTC	TRBJ2-7	TRBV29-1	many	TRBD2
CASSLGQGAFNEQFF	TGTGCCAGCAGTTTAGGACAGGGGGCGTTTAATGAGCAGTTCTTC	TRBJ2-1	TRBV7-3	many	TRBD1
CASNVDQDRADQREQYF	TGTGCCAGCAACGTAGACCAAGACAGGGCGGACCAGCGCGAGCAGTACTTC	TRBJ2-7	TRBV9	-	TRBD1
CAISESMGQGASDTQYF	TGTGCCATCAGTGAGTCGATGGGACAGGGGGCTTCAGATACGCAGTATTTT	TRBJ2-3	TRBV10-3	many	TRBD1
CASSFDRAGDTQYF	TGTGCCAGCAGTTTTGATAGAGCAGGGGATACGCAGTATTTT	TRBJ2-3	TRBV28	once	-
CASSFSGGASYNEQFF	TGCGCCAGCAGCTTTAGTGGCGGGGCCTCCTACAATGAGCAGTTCTTC	TRBJ2-1	TRBV5-1	few	-